The clone carrying this T cell receptor (beta chain) was counted many times. Its target is unknown. This sample is drawn from a study of shared clonotypes between healthy human individuals. In the study overall: CD4 naive and memory got three plates each, CD8 naive two, CD8 memory one. Regarding the study as a whole: Unshared clonotypes carried lower generation probabilities than those common to all four donors.

The germline V and J ends were trimmed by 6 bases and 5 bases, with 20 bases remaining between them. CDR1 and CDR2 (germline): MNHEY, SMNVEV (reference sequence). The CDR3 consists of 16 residues. The material for each subset, its genomic DNA, was split evenly across several immunoSEQ plates. Sequencing was performed with immunoSEQ multiplex PCR; in TCRdb, only in-frame clones are kept and a portion is missing. The sample has about 680,000 clones, about 80% seen once. The V and J genes are TRBV27 and TRBJ1-5; D possibly corresponds to TRBD1 (5 bases). The sequenced material came from memory CD4+ T cells sorted from blood. Subset specified: CD45RA-negative fraction. This receptor was taken from a woman in her twenties or thirties in good health. The CDR3 DNA sequence: TGTGCCAGCAGCGTGAGGGGTCCGGCCTTTGATCAGCCCCAGCATTTT. This encodes CASSVRGPAFDQPQHF.